These 22 T cell receptor beta chains share one sample of origin, sequenced in a study of T-cell reconstitution after alpha-beta-depleted transplantation in children. A library of TCRbeta sequences, prepared with unique molecular identifiers, was generated. TCRdb re-called the PCR reads through MiXCR, storing one row per CDR3 protein. Here the sample spans roughly 340,000 distinct CDR3 sequences, 16% being singletons. Here the sequenced sample was PBMCs, mostly from graft donor cells, taken 360 days after TCRalphabeta/CD19-depleted stem cell transplant. These receptor sequences come from a male patient between 2 and 10 years old who had a stem cell transplant for acute lymphoblastic leukemia, so the T cells may come from the graft donor.

The rearrangement links TRBV7-2 to TRBJ2-7; TRBD2 agrees at 7 bases. Germline CDR1 is SGHTA and CDR2 is FQGNSA. V lost 5 bases to trimming and J lost 0 bases; unmatched junction nucleotides: 7. The CDR3 runs to 15 residues. CDR3 sequence: CASSQLAVFSYEQYF. CDR3 in DNA: TGTGCCAGCAGCCAGCTAGCGGTTTTCTCCTACGAGCAGTACTTC.

This clonotype was found many times. This chain connects TRBV12-3 or TRBV12-4 to TRBJ1-1; maybe TRBD1 (5 bases). The CDR3 spans 12 residues. The ends were cut back, 8 bases at V and 1 base at J, with 8 bases in the middle. CDR3 nucleotide sequence: TGTGCCAGCGGCAGGGAGAACACTGAAGCTTTCTTT. Translating it yields CASGRENTEAFF.

This clonotype was recorded many times. V usage is TRBV20-1 and J usage is TRBJ2-1; TRBD2 matches at 8 bases. J gave up 2 bases and V 5 bases, and 8 bases lay outside the gene matches. Per the germline V gene, CDR1 is DFQATT and CDR2 is SNEGSKA (reference sequence). The CDR3 consists of 15 residues. The CDR3 DNA is TGCAGTGCTCTAGCAAGGGGACTAGCCTACAATGAGCAGTTCTTC. Residues: CSALARGLAYNEQFF.

The chain joins TRBV10-3 to TRBJ2-7; D ambiguous. CDR1 and CDR2 from the germline V gene are ENHRY and SYGVKD. The length of the CDR3 is 15 residues. V was pared by 2 bases and J by 2 bases, with 13 bases between. The CDR3 protein is CAISEPGKGAYEQYF. The DNA of the CDR3 is TGTGCCATCAGTGAGCCAGGCAAGGGCGCCTACGAGCAGTACTTC.

This clonotype was observed at least ten times. This rearrangement joins TRBV12-3 or TRBV12-4 to TRBJ1-4, with a weak D call TRBD1 (5 bases). The CDR3 totals 14 residues. V was pared by 2 bases and J by 11 bases, with 15 bases between. CDR3 region: CASSLTLAGEKLFF. The CDR3 DNA reads as TGTGCCAGCAGTTTAACCCTCGCGGGGGAGAAACTGTTTTTT.

This clonotype appeared a few times. The genes are TRBV29-1 and TRBJ2-7; weak D call: TRBD2 (5 bases). The V gene's germline CDR1 is SQVTM and CDR2 ANQGSEA. The CDR3 extends over 12 amino acids. The V end was cut by 1 base, the J end by 5 bases, with 9 bases between. The CDR3 reads CSVEVWENEQYF. In DNA, the CDR3 is TGCAGCGTTGAAGTATGGGAGAACGAGCAGTACTTC.

This chain uses TRBV6-5 with TRBJ2-2, with 10 nucleotides matching TRBD2. V was pared by 4 bases and J by 0 bases, with 5 bases of the junction left unmatched. The length of the CDR3 is 17 residues. Germline CDR1 is MNHEY and CDR2 is SVGAGI. The CDR3 nucleotides are TGTGCCAGCAGTTCCCTAGCGGGAGCTGCGAACACCGGGGAGCTGTTTTTT. Translated: CASSSLAGAANTGELFF.

The chain is built from TRBV2 and TRBJ1-5; no firm D call. Deletions cut 2 bases from V and 0 bases from J, with 5 bases between. Germline values: CDR1 SNHLY, CDR2 FYNNEI. The CDR3 totals 14 residues. The DNA for the CDR3 is TGTGCCAGCAGTGAACTGGATAGCAATCAGCCCCAGCATTTT. Encoded protein: CASSELDSNQPQHF.

The V and J genes are TRBV5-5 and TRBJ2-7; TRBD2 is a possible D gene (6 bases). Germline values: CDR1 SGHKS, CDR2 YYEKEE (reference sequence). V dropped 2 bases and J dropped 5 bases, with 11 bases sitting between them. The CDR3 contains 13 residues. Written as DNA, the CDR3 is TGTGCCAGCAGCTTTGGGGGAGGTGACGAGCAGTACTTC. Amino acid sequence: CASSFGGGDEQYF.

A few counts support this clonotype. The chain employs TRBV9 and TRBJ2-2, with TRBD1 matching 12 bases. With V trimmed by 3 bases and J by 5 bases, 5 bases remained unmatched. Looked up from germline, CDR1 is SGDLS and CDR2 is YYNGEE. This CDR3 has 16 amino acids. CDR3 bases: TGTGCCAGCAGCGAGGGGACAGGGGGCTGGACCGGGGAGCTGTTTTTT. Translating it yields CASSEGTGGWTGELFF.

A remark on this clonotype: Because the CDR3 is missing its conserved closing phenylalanine or tryptophan, this is likely a read error. V is TRBV27 and J is TRBJ2-1; D ambiguous. Trimming removed 6 bases from V and 8 bases from J, with 20 bases in between. Germline V CDR1 and CDR2: MNHEY, SMNVEV (reference sequence). CDR3 size: 15 residues. The CDR3 loop is CASRRRAGEVDEQFY. CDR3 in DNA: TGTGCCAGCAGACGTAGAGCAGGAGAGGTTGATGAGCAGTTCTAC.

For the CDR3, the DNA is TGTGCCAGCAGCTTGGGAGTGGGAAAGCAAGAGACCCAGTACTTC. Protein: CASSLGVGKQETQYF. The gene calls are TRBV5-8 and TRBJ2-5; D gene unclear. The germline V gene has CDR1 SGHTS and CDR2 YDEGEE. V was pared by 0 bases and J by 2 bases, with 11 bases between. The CDR3 loop spans 15 amino acids.

This clonotype was detected only a few times. The J gene is TRBJ1-5, the V gene TRBV21-1. TRBV21-1 has pseudogene status. This CDR3 has 16 amino acids. The CDR3 DNA follows: TGTGCCAGCAGCAAAAAAGGCGAGGGCGGGAATCAGCCCCAGCATTTT. It encodes CASSKKGEGGNQPQHF.

The count of this clonotype is one. This chain connects TRBV5-1 to TRBJ2-7, with 9 positions matching TRBD2. With 4 bases clipped from V and 3 bases from J, the junction kept 5 bases outside the gene matches. The CDR3 covers 14 residues. The germline gives CDR1 SGHRS, CDR2 YFSETQ. The CDR3 here is CASSTTSGHYEQYF. As DNA, the CDR3 is TGCGCCAGCAGCACGACTAGCGGACACTACGAGCAGTACTTC.

This clonotype appeared many times. This chain connects TRBV28 to TRBJ2-1, with D uncertain. CDR1 is MDHEN and CDR2 is SYDVKM in the germline V gene. The CDR3 covers 13 residues. The germline V and J ends were trimmed by 3 bases and 0 bases, with 3 bases remaining between them. Here the CDR3 DNA reads TGTGCCAGCAGTTTTAGCTCCTACAATGAGCAGTTCTTC. This gives the protein CASSFSSYNEQFF.

The V call is TRBV6-1, the J call TRBJ1-2; D not resolved. Trimming cost V 5 bases and J 5 bases, with 18 bases left between them. This CDR3 spans 15 amino acids. Per germline, CDR1 MNHNS and CDR2 SASEGT. Here the CDR3 reads CASSPTVEVGYGYTF. CDR3 nucleotide sequence: TGTGCCAGCAGTCCCACGGTAGAGGTCGGGTATGGCTACACCTTC.

The rearrangement joins TRBV27 to TRBJ2-7; D unresolved. Germline lookup yields CDR1 MNHEY and CDR2 SMNVEV (reference sequence). The CDR3 covers 15 residues. Between the trimmed V and J ends, which lost 2 bases and 0 bases, there was a span of 11 bases. The CDR3 spells CASSLEGLFSYEQYF. The CDR3 nucleotides are TGTGCCAGCAGTTTAGAAGGGCTGTTCTCCTACGAGCAGTACTTC.

This clonotype was counted between two and nine times. The CDR3 loop is CASRQPQDSGYTF. In nucleotides, the CDR3 is TGTGCCAGCAGACAACCCCAGGATTCGGGCTACACCTTC. The V and J genes are TRBV6-1 and TRBJ1-2; D is ambiguous. V was clipped by 6 bases and J by 8 bases, with 16 bases between them. The CDR3 length is 13 residues. CDR1 MNHNS and CDR2 SASEGT come from the germline V gene.

This clonotype was recorded a few times. The chain uses TRBV5-1 and TRBJ2-7, with a weak D call TRBD1 (5 bases). The CDR3 runs 15 residues. Germline-derived CDR1 and CDR2 are SGHRS and YFSETQ. Trimming cost V 0 bases and J 1 base, with 11 bases left between them. The CDR3 DNA follows: TGCGCCAGCAGCTTGGTTCAGGGCGTATCCTACGAGCAGTACTTC. Protein sequence: CASSLVQGVSYEQYF.

This chain joins TRBV4-3 and TRBJ2-3; TRBD2 is a possible D gene (5 bases). Trimming left V 0 bases short and J 2 bases short, with 9 bases between. The CDR3 consists of 15 residues. Germline loops: CDR1 LGHNA, CDR2 YSLEER. CDR3 coding DNA: TGCGCCAGCAGCCAAGATCTGGGAGACACAGATACGCAGTATTTT. Protein: CASSQDLGDTDTQYF.

The chain links TRBV3-1 to TRBJ2-1; D ambiguous. The V gene's germline CDR1 is LGHDT and CDR2 YNNKEL (reference sequence). V shed 0 bases and J shed 8 bases, with 11 bases lying between them. The CDR3 runs to 14 residues. CDR3 amino acids: CASSQEGLLDEQFF. The CDR3 nucleotides are TGTGCCAGCAGCCAAGAAGGTCTTTTGGATGAGCAGTTCTTC.

This clonotype was detected ten times or more. The chain uses TRBV10-3 and TRBJ2-1, with TRBD2 matching over 9 bases. Germline CDR1 ENHRY, CDR2 SYGVKD. Unmatched junction bases numbered 3, after V lost 6 bases and J lost 0 bases. This CDR3 is built from 15 residues. CDR3 sequence: CAIRRGLASYNEQFF. The CDR3 DNA is TGTGCCATCAGGAGGGGACTAGCCTCCTACAATGAGCAGTTCTTC.